Shown below are 26 T cell receptor beta chains from a single sample sequenced in a study of blood T cell repertoires in COVID-19. Using immunoSEQ multiplex PCR, the repertoire was profiled, and TCRdb retains in-frame clones only, with some absent. Among about 80,000 clones, 65% to 85% were seen once, and the ten largest hold 3.5%. Material: peripheral blood. The origin of the receptors is a man over 45 with acute or convalescent COVID-19.

The chain uses TRBV9 and TRBJ2-3; 8 nucleotides align to TRBD2. The CDR3 covers 15 residues. Germline V lookup: CDR1 SGDLS, CDR2 YYNGEE. The junction had 9 bases not matched to a gene; V was cut back by 5 bases and J by 4 bases. This chain's CDR3 is CASRKGLDRSDTQYF. The CDR3 DNA is TGTGCCAGCAGGAAGGGACTAGATCGATCAGATACGCAGTATTTT.

The chain uses TRBV7-2 and TRBJ2-7; tentative D call: TRBD1 (6 bases). Germline loops: CDR1 SGHTA, CDR2 FQGNSA. The ends were cut back, 2 bases at V and 7 bases at J, with 27 bases in the middle. This CDR3 contains 18 residues. In DNA, the CDR3 is TGTGCCAGCAGCTTAAATCTTGGCCGGGACATCGGCGAATTGGAGCAGTACTTC. This encodes CASSLNLGRDIGELEQYF. The whole variable domain, filled in from reference TRBV7-2 and TRBJ2-7, reads GAGVSQSPSNKVTEKGKDVELRCDPISGHTALYWYRQSLGQGLEFLIYFQGNSAPDKSGLPSDRFSAERTGGSVSTLTIQRTQQEDSAVYLCASSLNLGRDIGELEQYFGPGTRLTVT.

The chain combines TRBV14 with TRBJ1-6; perhaps TRBD1 as D (5 bases). The V end was cut by 3 bases, the J end by 4 bases, with 7 bases between. Germline CDR1 and CDR2: SGHDN and FVKESK. The CDR3 is made up of 14 amino acids. CDR3 protein: CASSQGQYNSPLHF. As DNA, the CDR3 is TGTGCCAGCAGCCAGGGGCAATATAATTCACCCCTCCACTTT. The full variable domain, its missing parts supplied by reference TRBV14 and TRBJ1-6, is EAGVTQFPSHSVIEKGQTVTLRCDPISGHDNLYWYRRVMGKEIKFLLHFVKESKQDESGMPNNRFLAERTGGTYSTLKVQPAELEDSGVYFCASSQGQYNSPLHFGNGTRLTVT.

J is TRBJ1-2 and V is TRBV19, with D possibly TRBD1 on 6 matching bases. The V and J ends lost 5 bases and 8 bases respectively, with 15 bases between them. The CDR3 contains 13 residues. CDR1 and CDR2 (germline): LNHDA, SQIVND (reference sequence). DNA of the CDR3: TGTGCCAGTAGTTGGGGGCGTACGGGGGGCTACACCTTC. Translation: CASSWGRTGGYTF.

V and J are TRBV11-3 and TRBJ2-6; D is unresolved. V gave up 3 bases and J gave up 1 base, with 4 bases separating them. Germline-derived CDR1 and CDR2 are SGHNT and YENEEA. This CDR3 comprises 14 residues. The CDR3 protein is CASSLLSGANVLTF. CDR3 sequence (DNA): TGTGCCAGCAGCTTGCTATCTGGGGCCAACGTCCTGACTTTC. Full variable domain (rest looked up from reference TRBV11-3 and TRBJ2-6): EAGVVQSPRYKIIEKKQPVAFWCNPISGHNTLYWYLQNLGQGPELLIRYENEEAVDDSQLPKDRFSAERLKGVDSTLKIQPAELGDSAVYLCASSLLSGANVLTFGAGSRLTVL.

The CDR3 here is CASIGTVGQTSYEQYF. CDR3 nucleotides: TGTGCCAGCATCGGGACAGTCGGGCAGACCTCCTACGAGCAGTACTTC. J is TRBJ2-7 and V is TRBV28, with 7 bases lining up with TRBD1. V trimming: 7 bases; J trimming: 0 bases; junction bases outside the gene matches: 12. This CDR3 is 16 amino acids long. Germline lookup yields CDR1 MDHEN and CDR2 SYDVKM.

This clone was detected only once. CDR3 DNA sequence: TGTGCCAGCAGTTACGGGACTAGCGGGGGAGTCCAGTACTTC. Translated: CASSYGTSGGVQYF. J is TRBJ2-5 and V is TRBV6-5; TRBD2 agrees at 14 bases. The V gene's germline CDR1 is MNHEY and CDR2 SVGAGI. CDR3 length equals 14 residues. Losses at the gene ends were 2 bases for V and 10 bases for J; bases not matched to a gene: 3.

This chain uses TRBV2 with TRBJ1-1; a weak D match, TRBD1 (5 bases). Germline V lookup: CDR1 SNHLY, CDR2 FYNNEI. CDR3 length: 13 amino acids. V was shortened by 1 base and J by 4 bases, with 7 bases between the two germline ends. CDR3 in amino acids: CASSEGGITEAFF. Here the CDR3 DNA reads TGTGCCAGCAGTGAAGGGGGCATCACTGAAGCTTTCTTT.

This rearrangement joins TRBV7-2 to TRBJ2-5, with 7 nucleotides matching TRBD2. The V segment lost 0 bases and the J segment 5 bases; nucleotides outside the gene matches: 6. This CDR3 is 15 amino acids long. CDR1 and CDR2 (germline): SGHTA, FQGNSA. The CDR3 sequence: CASSLAGGPSETQYF. The CDR3, as DNA: TGTGCCAGCAGCTTAGCGGGAGGGCCTTCGGAGACCCAGTACTTC.

V is TRBV4-1 and J is TRBJ2-3; D not resolved. Germline V gene lookup returns CDR1 MGHRA and CDR2 YSYEKL. Deletions cut 0 bases from V and 1 base from J, with 8 bases between. CDR3 length: 15 amino acids. CDR3 DNA: TGCGCCAGCAGCCAAGAGACACCCGGCACAGATACGCAGTATTTT. It yields the protein CASSQETPGTDTQYF.

V is TRBV7-9 and J is TRBJ2-3; 10 positions agree with TRBD1. This CDR3 has 15 residues. In germline, CDR1 is SEHNR, CDR2 FQNEAQ (reference sequence). The trim removed 6 bases at V and 3 bases at J, leaving 6 bases unmatched. The CDR3: CASSPGTGVTDTQYF. The CDR3 DNA is TGTGCCAGCAGTCCCGGGACAGGGGTTACAGATACGCAGTATTTT.

This clone was counted once. The rearrangement joins TRBV6-5 to TRBJ1-1, with D possibly TRBD1 on 5 matching bases. Germline CDR1 is MNHEY and CDR2 is SVGAGI. V gave up 2 bases and J gave up 11 bases, with 15 bases separating them. This CDR3 comprises 13 residues. DNA for the CDR3: TGTGCCAGCAGTTACAATGGTGAGGGGAGGGCTTTCTTT. This translates into CASSYNGEGRAFF.

The chain joins TRBV9 to TRBJ2-3; 14 nucleotides match TRBD2. The CDR3 has 15 amino acids. Germline CDR1 reads SGDLS; CDR2 reads YYNGEE. V lost 3 bases, J lost 14 bases, and 11 bases stayed unmatched. CDR3 loop: CASSDPGTSGSGLYF. As DNA, the CDR3 is TGTGCCAGCAGCGATCCCGGGACTAGCGGGAGTGGACTGTATTTT.

This sequence joins TRBV14 and TRBJ1-6, with D possibly matching TRBD1 (5 bases). The germline V gene has CDR1 SGHDN and CDR2 FVKESK. Trimming took off 5 bases at V and 5 bases at J, with 10 bases between the two ends. The CDR3 runs to 14 residues. CDR3: CASSSTADNSPLHF. The CDR3 DNA is TGTGCCAGCAGCTCGACAGCCGATAATTCACCCCTCCACTTT.

Only one count was recorded for this clone. The chain recombines TRBV6-5 with TRBJ1-2; D perhaps matches TRBD1 (6 bases). Germline CDR1 reads MNHEY; CDR2 reads SVGAGI. Trimming shortened V by 5 bases and J by 9 bases, and 19 bases separated the two germline ends. The CDR3 is 14 residues long. CDR3 sequence (DNA): TGTGCCAGCAGTCAGAGGGGGAAGGTACTGAGCTACACCTTC. It specifies CASSQRGKVLSYTF.

This chain joins TRBV7-8 and TRBJ1-2; D is unresolved. CDR1 and CDR2 from the germline V gene are SGHVS and FQNEAQ. The CDR3 consists of 16 residues. Trimming cost V 1 base and J 7 bases, with 19 bases left between them. The CDR3 DNA follows: TGTGCCAGCAGCTTAGTGGCAGGCGCTGAGGGTGCTGGCTACACCTTC. It encodes CASSLVAGAEGAGYTF.

This chain joins TRBV12-3 or TRBV12-4 and TRBJ1-6; 10 bases line up with TRBD1. V shed 9 bases and J 17 bases; nucleotides not matched to a gene: 7. The CDR3 has 11 amino acids. The CDR3 DNA reads as TGTGCCAGAAGACAGGGGGCCCCCGTCCACTTT. Protein sequence: CARRQGAPVHF.

The chain is built from TRBV19 and TRBJ1-2; TRBD1 might be the D (6 bases). This CDR3 is 13 amino acids long. Trimming pared 6 bases from V and 4 bases from J, leaving 12 bases between. Germline lookup yields CDR1 LNHDA and CDR2 SQIVND (reference sequence). In DNA form, the CDR3 reads TGTGCCAGTAGCCTGGGACACAGCTATGGCTACACCTTC. This codes for CASSLGHSYGYTF.

The sample holds a few counts of this clone. The chain's CDR3 is CSVGGLSGFVVNTEAFF. The CDR3 coding sequence is TGCAGCGTTGGTGGGTTGTCGGGGTTCGTCGTTAACACTGAAGCTTTCTTT. The rearrangement joins TRBV29-1 to TRBJ1-1, with D uncertain. Germline CDR1 reads SQVTM; CDR2 reads ANQGSEA. The CDR3 covers 17 residues. V shed 4 bases and J shed 2 bases, with 23 bases lying between them. Drawing the rest from reference TRBV29-1 and TRBJ1-1, the complete variable domain is SAVISQKPSRDICQRGTSLTIQCQVDSQVTMMFWYRQQPGQSLTLIATANQGSEATYESGFVIDKFPISRPNLTFSTLTVSNMSPEDSSIYLCSVGGLSGFVVNTEAFFGQGTRLTVV.

The chain links TRBV10-3 to TRBJ2-1; TRBD2 matches at 13 bases. Germline V gene sequence: CDR1 ENHRY, CDR2 SYGVKD. This CDR3 region has 13 residues. The V and J ends lost 6 bases and 8 bases, in that order; junction bases with no gene match: 1. The CDR3 coding sequence is TGTGCCATCAGAGGGACTAGCGGGGATGAGCAGTTCTTC. Translation gives CAIRGTSGDEQFF.

The V call is TRBV5-1, the J call TRBJ2-7, with TRBD1 matching 9 bases. The CDR3 has 14 amino acids. Unmatched junction bases numbered 2, after V lost 2 bases and J lost 2 bases. Germline lookup yields CDR1 SGHRS and CDR2 YFSETQ. The chain's CDR3 is CASSLGTGTYEQYF. The CDR3 region has the DNA TGCGCCAGCAGCTTAGGGACAGGGACCTACGAGCAGTACTTC.

The genes are TRBV7-2 and TRBJ2-1; 7 nucleotides line up with TRBD1. Germline V gene data show CDR1 as SGHTA and CDR2 as FQGNSA. The trim removed 5 bases at V and 4 bases at J, leaving 2 bases unmatched. The CDR3 runs 13 residues. Written as DNA, the CDR3 is TGTGCCAGCAGCCCGACAGGGTACAATGAGCAGTTCTTC. Translated: CASSPTGYNEQFF.

The gene calls are TRBV11-2 and TRBJ1-4; D is perhaps TRBD1 (5 bases). This CDR3 spans 14 amino acids. The ends were cut back, 1 base at V and 5 bases at J, with 8 bases in the middle. Germline CDR1 SGHAT, CDR2 FQNNGV. CDR3 bases: TGTGCCAGCAGCTTAGGTCGGGGGAATGAAAAACTGTTTTTT. It codes for CASSLGRGNEKLFF.

The DNA for the CDR3 is TGTGCCAGCAGCCCTGGACTAGCGGGAGGCGAGCAGTACTTC. Translated, it gives CASSPGLAGGEQYF. The chain carries TRBV7-2 and TRBJ2-7; 14 bases are a match to TRBD2. CDR1 is SGHTA and CDR2 is FQGNSA in the germline V gene. The ends lost 5 bases at V and 6 bases at J; junction bases unmatched: 3. The CDR3 contains 14 residues. Based on the CDR3 plus reference TRBV7-2 and TRBJ2-7, the full variable domain is GAGVSQSPSNKVTEKGKDVELRCDPISGHTALYWYRQSLGQGLEFLIYFQGNSAPDKSGLPSDRFSAERTGGSVSTLTIQRTQQEDSAVYLCASSPGLAGGEQYFGPGTRLTVT.

This clone has only one observation. The J gene is TRBJ2-7, the V gene TRBV2; 12 bases agree with TRBD2. The CDR3 is 14 residues long. The J segment lost 3 bases and the V segment lost 6 bases, leaving 3 bases of the junction unmatched. Germline CDR1 and CDR2: SNHLY and FYNNEI. The CDR3 is CASRRTSGDYEQYF. The CDR3 DNA reads as TGTGCCAGCAGAAGGACTAGCGGGGACTACGAGCAGTACTTC.

This clone showed up just once. This chain links TRBV7-8 with TRBJ1-1; 10 positions agree with TRBD1. The germline CDR1 and CDR2 sequences are SGHVS and FQNEAQ. The J segment lost 0 bases and the V segment lost 0 bases, leaving 4 bases of the junction unmatched. This CDR3 contains 17 residues. CDR3 amino acids: CASSLAGTGVLNTEAFF. CDR3 bases: TGTGCCAGCAGCTTAGCCGGGACAGGGGTTTTGAACACTGAAGCTTTCTTT.